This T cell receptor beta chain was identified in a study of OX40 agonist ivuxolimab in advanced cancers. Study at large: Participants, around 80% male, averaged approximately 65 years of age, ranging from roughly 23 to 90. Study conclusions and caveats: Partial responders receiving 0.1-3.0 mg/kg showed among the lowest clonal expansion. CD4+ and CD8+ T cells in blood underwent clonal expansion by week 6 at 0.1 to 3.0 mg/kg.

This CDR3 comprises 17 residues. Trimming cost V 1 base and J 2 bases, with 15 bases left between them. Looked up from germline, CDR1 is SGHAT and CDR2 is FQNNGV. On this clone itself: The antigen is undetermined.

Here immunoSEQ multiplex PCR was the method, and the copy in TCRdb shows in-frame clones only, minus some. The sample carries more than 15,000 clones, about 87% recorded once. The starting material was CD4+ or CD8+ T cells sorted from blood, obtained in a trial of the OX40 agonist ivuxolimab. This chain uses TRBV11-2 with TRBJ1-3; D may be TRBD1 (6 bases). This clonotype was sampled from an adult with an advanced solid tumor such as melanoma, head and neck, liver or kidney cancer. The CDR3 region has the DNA TGTGCCAGCAGCTTAGCCAAACACAGGGTACCTGGAAACACCATATATTTT. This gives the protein CASSLAKHRVPGNTIYF.